The table lists the clone carrying this TCR beta chain with a count of one. Study processing details: By means of reference gene primer amplification, nucleated cell counts were estimated. Profiled with immunoSEQ multiplex PCR; TCRdb holds only in-frame clones, not every one. From that table come the V and J calls and clone size; the DNA was used to work out D and trimming. The sample contains about 200,000 clones, about 85% of which appear only once. The data were taken from a study of blood T cell repertoires in COVID-19. Study background: The United States, Italy and Spain supplied acute and convalescent COVID-19 samples. Sample material is recorded as cDNA or gDNA derived from T cells, B-cell-depleted T cells, or PBMCs.

Germline CDR1 and CDR2: SGHDN and FVKESK. CDR3 length equals 16 residues. V was cut by 3 bases and J by 7 bases, with 19 bases left in between. The rearrangement links TRBV14 to TRBJ2-1; tentative D call: TRBD2 (6 bases). The TCR was taken from an elderly woman with acute or convalescent COVID-19. What was sequenced was peripheral blood. Here the CDR3 reads CASSHYSAGWGNEQFF. In DNA, the CDR3 is TGTGCCAGCAGCCATTATAGTGCGGGATGGGGGAATGAGCAGTTCTTC.